The 2 T cell receptor beta chains below come from one sample, sequenced in a study of blood T cell repertoires in COVID-19 (TCRdb year 2020). Libraries were made using the immunoSEQ multiplex PCR assay. TCRdb took over this immuneACCESS table, retaining in-frame rearrangements with V and J assigned. Such tables are incomplete; in checked studies, under half of the missing clones stem from an unresolved V gene, and the remainder is unexplained. This sample holds about 170,000 clones; more than 70% were observed only once. The ten biggest clones cover roughly 1.9% of the sample. The sequencing input was peripheral blood. These receptors all come from a man in his fifties or sixties who had recovered from COVID-19.

This clone has just one count. The genes are TRBV4-3 and TRBJ2-3, with 11 bases that match TRBD2. Trimming at V came to 2 bases and at J to 1 base, leaving 11 bases not matched to a gene. CDR1 LGHNA and CDR2 YSLEER come from the germline V gene. There are 19 residues in the CDR3. The CDR3 loop reads CASSQNSGRAFLGTDTQYF. CDR3 bases: TGCGCCAGCAGCCAAAATAGCGGGAGGGCGTTCCTTGGCACAGATACGCAGTATTTT.

This chain connects TRBV19 to TRBJ1-4, with D possibly matching TRBD1 (6 bases). The length of the CDR3 is 15 residues. Germline loops: CDR1 LNHDA, CDR2 SQIVND (reference sequence). Trimming removed 3 bases from V and 1 base from J, with 9 bases in between. The CDR3 reads CASSITQGTNEKLFF. The CDR3 DNA follows: TGTGCCAGTAGTATCACACAGGGAACTAATGAAAAACTGTTTTTT.